Following are 12 T cell receptor beta chains from one sample sequenced in a study of cytomegalovirus exposure and HLA in healthy donors. Assay used: immunoSEQ multiplex PCR; TCRdb lists only in-frame clones, some missing. The data hold tens of thousands of clones, with 80% to 90% observed a single time. The sequencing input was PBMCs. These receptors all stem from a woman in her late teens or twenties in good health and CMV-seronegative.

This clone showed up just a few times. The chain is built from TRBV18 and TRBJ2-7, with TRBD1 matching over 12 bases. The CDR3 extends over 15 amino acids. Losses at the gene ends were 1 base for V and 6 bases for J; bases not matched to a gene: 4. Germline CDR1 reads KGHSH; CDR2 reads LQKENI. The CDR3: CASSPQGQGASEQYF. In DNA form, the CDR3 reads TGTGCCAGCTCACCACAGGGACAGGGGGCCTCCGAGCAGTACTTC.

The J gene is TRBJ1-1, the V gene TRBV6-1, with 7 bases aligning to TRBD1. The CDR3 consists of 14 residues. Germline assignment: CDR1 MNHNS and CDR2 SASEGT. Trimming at V came to 11 bases and at J to 2 bases, leaving 11 bases not matched to a gene. CDR3 region: CAGKSRDRNTEAFF. CDR3 nucleotide sequence: TGTGCCGGAAAGAGCCGGGACAGAAACACTGAAGCTTTCTTT.

The chain recombines TRBV4-2 with TRBJ1-5; TRBD1 is a possible D gene (5 bases). The CDR3 extends over 16 amino acids. Trimming stripped 4 bases from V and 1 base from J, with 14 bases between. CDR1 and CDR2 (germline): LGHNA, YNFKEQ. In nucleotides, the CDR3 is TGTGCCAGCAGCCCCGAGGGCGGGGCGAGCAATCAGCCCCAGCATTTT. Protein sequence: CASSPEGGASNQPQHF.

The chain combines TRBV19 with TRBJ2-1; D remains ambiguous. V lost 0 bases and J 3 bases, leaving 9 bases between the germline ends. The CDR3 is 15 residues long. Germline lookup yields CDR1 LNHDA and CDR2 SQIVND (reference sequence). Written as DNA, the CDR3 is TGTGCCAGTAGTATAGACACACCAGTCTACAATGAGCAGTTCTTC. It encodes CASSIDTPVYNEQFF.

The genes are TRBV2 and TRBJ2-3, with TRBD1 matching 7 bases. Germline trimming cut 6 bases from V and 3 bases from J; bases unmatched to any gene: 12. The CDR3 loop spans 16 amino acids. Germline CDR1 SNHLY, CDR2 FYNNEI. Here the CDR3 reads CASRTATGFGTDTQYF. The CDR3 DNA reads as TGTGCCAGCAGGACCGCGACAGGGTTTGGTACAGATACGCAGTATTTT.

This sequence joins TRBV4-1 and TRBJ1-1; 8 nucleotides agree with TRBD1. The CDR3 totals 16 residues. With 0 bases clipped from V and 1 base from J, the junction kept 4 bases outside the gene matches. CDR1 is MGHRA, CDR2 YSYEKL, per germline. The CDR3 is CASSQDRGRGNTEAFF. The CDR3 coding sequence is TGCGCCAGCAGCCAAGACAGGGGGCGCGGGAACACTGAAGCTTTCTTT.

This clone was seen a handful of times. The chain employs TRBV10-3 and TRBJ1-2; 12 bases map to TRBD1. The CDR3 length is 16 residues. From germline, CDR1 is ENHRY and CDR2 SYGVKD. With 0 bases clipped from V and 8 bases from J, the junction kept 7 bases outside the gene matches. The CDR3 DNA follows: TGTGCCATCAGTGAGTCACCGGGACAGGGGGCTGGGGGCTACACCTTC. This gives the protein CAISESPGQGAGGYTF.

The genes are TRBV5-4 and TRBJ1-1; D call uncertain. Trimming took 0 bases from V and 6 from J, leaving 6 bases between them. CDR3 length equals 12 residues. Germline CDR1 reads SGHNT; CDR2 reads YYREEE (reference sequence). CDR3 protein: CASSLGRAEAFF. As DNA, the CDR3 is TGTGCCAGCAGCTTGGGACGGGCTGAAGCTTTCTTT.

This rearrangement joins TRBV11-2 to TRBJ2-1, with D tentatively TRBD1 (5 bases). Germline CDR1 reads SGHAT; CDR2 reads FQNNGV. The CDR3 extends over 16 amino acids. Trimming took off 8 bases at V and 3 bases at J, with 20 bases between the two ends. Written as DNA, the CDR3 is TGTGCCAGCGGACACAACTCAGGGCCGCACTACAATGAGCAGTTCTTC. Its translation is CASGHNSGPHYNEQFF. The full variable domain, in which reference TRBV11-2 and TRBJ2-1 provide the parts outside the CDR3, is EAGVAQSPRYKIIEKRQSVAFWCNPISGHATLYWYQQILGQGPKLLIQFQNNGVVDDSQLPKDRFSAERLKGVDSTLKIQPAKLEDSAVYLCASGHNSGPHYNEQFFGPGTRLTVL.

The chain has TRBV7-9 and TRBJ2-5; 10 nucleotides match TRBD2. The V and J ends lost 0 bases and 0 bases, in that order; junction bases with no gene match: 1. The CDR3 length is 16 residues. The V gene's germline CDR1 is SEHNR and CDR2 FQNEAQ (reference sequence). The CDR3 DNA reads TGTGCCAGCAGCTTAGCTAGCGGGGGGTACCAAGAGACCCAGTACTTC. Protein product: CASSLASGGYQETQYF.

The V call is TRBV25-1, the J call TRBJ2-1; 8 bases map to TRBD2. The CDR3 consists of 13 residues. V was clipped by 6 bases and J by 10 bases; unmatched bases: 8. The V gene's germline CDR1 is MGHDK and CDR2 SYGVNS. The DNA of the CDR3 is TGTGCCAGCAGCGTCGGGGGGGCGTGGGAGCAGTTCTTC. Its translation: CASSVGGAWEQFF.

The CDR3 spells CASTQTGGSLETQYF. Written as DNA, the CDR3 is TGTGCCAGCACCCAGACAGGGGGTTCGTTGGAGACCCAGTACTTC. The V gene is TRBV7-2, the J gene TRBJ2-5; 9 bases agree with TRBD1. The CDR3 totals 15 residues. V lost 7 bases to trimming and J lost 5 bases; unmatched junction nucleotides: 11. Germline V CDR1 and CDR2: SGHTA, FQGNSA.